Below, 15 T cell receptor beta chains from the same sample are listed, as sequenced in a study of T cell clonotyping in hematopoietic cell transplantation. Sequencing used immunoSEQ multiplex PCR; TCRdb keeps in-frame clones, though not all of them. This table has about 44,000 clones, 90% to 95% appearing once. Material: peripheral blood mononuclear cells. Receptors originate from a woman between 45 and 65 years old in good health. Some clones in this sample may be carry-over from other donors' samples.

DNA for the CDR3: TGTGCCAGTAACCCAGGGGAGGTGGCTCAGCCCCAGCATTTT. Encoded protein: CASNPGEVAQPQHF. The chain is built from TRBV19 and TRBJ1-5; TRBD1 is a possible D gene (6 bases). The V end lost 7 bases, the J end lost 6 bases, and 16 bases lay between the germline ends. The germline gives CDR1 LNHDA, CDR2 SQIVND (reference sequence). CDR3 length equals 14 residues. Full variable domain (remainder filled in from reference TRBV19 and TRBJ1-5): DGGITQSPKYLFRKEGQNVTLSCEQNLNHDAMYWYRQDPGQGLRLIYYSQIVNDFQKGDIAEGYSVSREKKESFPLTVTSAQKNPTAFYLCASNPGEVAQPQHFGDGTRLSIL.

The chain uses TRBV19 and TRBJ1-2; tentatively, D is TRBD1 (5 bases). The germline gives CDR1 LNHDA, CDR2 SQIVND (reference sequence). Trimming shortened V by 4 bases and J by 2 bases, and 14 bases separated the two germline ends. The CDR3 runs to 15 residues. The CDR3 loop reads CASSTVDSLNYGYTF. CDR3 in DNA: TGTGCCAGTAGTACCGTCGACAGCCTCAACTATGGCTACACCTTC.

V is TRBV28 and J is TRBJ2-7; 9 nucleotides align to TRBD1. V lost 5 bases and J lost 9; bases outside the gene matches: 11. The CDR3 covers 14 residues. In germline, CDR1 is MDHEN, CDR2 SYDVKM. The CDR3 DNA sequence: TGTGCCAGCAGTGAAACAGGGGGCGGTCGGGTGCAGTACTTC. Translating gives CASSETGGGRVQYF.

This clone is a singleton in its sample. The chain has TRBV5-1 and TRBJ2-2, with D tentatively TRBD2 (5 bases). V was trimmed by 2 bases and J by 0 bases, leaving 11 bases between them. The CDR3 covers 16 residues. The germline V gene has CDR1 SGHRS and CDR2 YFSETQ. The CDR3: CASSFSGGSNTGELFF. DNA for the CDR3: TGCGCCAGCAGCTTCTCGGGCGGGTCGAACACCGGGGAGCTGTTTTTT.

The chain recombines TRBV19 with TRBJ2-7; D ambiguous. Per the germline V gene, CDR1 is LNHDA and CDR2 is SQIVND (reference sequence). The CDR3 extends over 14 amino acids. Trimming shortened V by 5 bases and J by 2 bases, and 13 bases separated the two germline ends. For the CDR3, the DNA is TGTGCCAGTAGTCCCCGGGCAGGCACCTACGAGCAGTACTTC. As protein: CASSPRAGTYEQYF.

The chain employs TRBV4-1 and TRBJ2-7, with D uncertain. Germline V CDR1 and CDR2: MGHRA, YSYEKL. The CDR3 is 14 residues long. Trimming removed 0 bases from V and 0 bases from J, with 6 bases in between. CDR3 DNA sequence: TGCGCCAGCAGCCAAGAAGCCAGCTCCTACGAGCAGTACTTC. Translation: CASSQEASSYEQYF.

V is TRBV25-1 and J is TRBJ2-2; 8 nucleotides align to TRBD2. The CDR3 contains 13 residues. CDR1 and CDR2 (germline): MGHDK, SYGVNS. V dropped 6 bases and J dropped 3; count of bases not matched to a gene: 0. The CDR3 sequence: CASSGGDTGELFF. The DNA for the CDR3 is TGTGCCAGCAGCGGGGGGGACACCGGGGAGCTGTTTTTT.

This chain connects TRBV19 to TRBJ1-4; perhaps TRBD1 as D (6 bases). The CDR3 contains 14 residues. The V gene lost 4 bases and the J gene lost 6 bases, with 12 bases spanning the gap. The germline gives CDR1 LNHDA, CDR2 SQIVND (reference sequence). CDR3 sequence: CASSTDRKDEKLFF. The CDR3 bases are TGTGCCAGTAGTACCGACAGGAAGGATGAAAAACTGTTTTTT.

The chain couples TRBV15 to TRBJ2-2, with 7 bases that match TRBD2. Trimming took 6 bases from V and 3 from J; bases not matched to a gene: 7. The CDR3 length is 15 residues. CDR1 is LNHNV, CDR2 YYDKDF, per germline (reference sequence). The CDR3 is CATSPGTTYTGELFF. The CDR3 bases are TGTGCCACCAGTCCCGGGACTACTTACACCGGGGAGCTGTTTTTT.

The genes are TRBV6-6 and TRBJ2-5; D not resolved. V was clipped by 6 bases and J by 5 bases, with 19 bases between them. Germline-derived CDR1 and CDR2 are MNHNY and SVGAGI (reference sequence). This CDR3 contains 15 residues. CDR3 in amino acids: CASRDSSLAGETQYF. CDR3 bases: TGTGCCAGCAGAGATTCTAGTCTCGCTGGGGAGACCCAGTACTTC.

This chain connects TRBV6-5 to TRBJ2-5; 8 bases line up with TRBD2. Germline CDR1 is MNHEY and CDR2 is SVGAGI. V lost 3 bases to trimming and J lost 5 bases; unmatched junction nucleotides: 8. The length of the CDR3 is 15 residues. CDR3 nucleotide sequence: TGTGCCAGCAGTTATATATCGGGGGGGCTCGAGACCCAGTACTTC. It encodes CASSYISGGLETQYF.

V is TRBV6-4 and J is TRBJ2-3, with 12 bases fitting TRBD2. V trimming: 4 bases; J trimming: 4 bases; junction bases outside the gene matches: 0. Germline V CDR1 and CDR2: MRHNA, SNTAGT. CDR3 length equals 14 residues. The CDR3 region has the DNA TGTGCCAGCAGTGGGACTAGCGGGGCAGATACGCAGTATTTT. Translating gives CASSGTSGADTQYF.

The CDR3 here is CASSDRGSRVAKQFF. DNA of the CDR3: TGTGCCAGCAGTGACCGGGGGTCGAGGGTGGCTAAGCAGTTCTTC. The V call is TRBV6-1, the J call TRBJ2-1; a possible D gene is TRBD2 (6 bases). The CDR3 spans 15 residues. The V end was cut by 3 bases, the J end by 11 bases, with 20 bases between. Germline lookup yields CDR1 MNHNS and CDR2 SASEGT.

The chain joins TRBV2 to TRBJ2-7, with D unclear. This CDR3 contains 11 residues. V was cut by 6 bases and J by 2 bases, with 5 bases left in between. CDR1 SNHLY and CDR2 FYNNEI come from the germline V gene. CDR3 region: CASSGPYEQYF. The CDR3 DNA is TGTGCCAGCAGCGGGCCCTACGAGCAGTACTTC.

The chain couples TRBV5-1 to TRBJ1-4; perhaps TRBD1 as D (5 bases). Germline-derived CDR1 and CDR2 are SGHRS and YFSETQ. The CDR3 is 15 amino acids. Trimming pared 0 bases from V and 7 bases from J, leaving 13 bases between. The CDR3 region is CASSLEGSASEKLFF. The CDR3 nucleotides are TGCGCCAGCAGCTTGGAGGGGTCAGCATCTGAAAAACTGTTTTTT.